Given below is one T cell receptor (beta chain) in context. The data belong to a study of technical replicates of blood from a handful of donors. The protocol was immunoSEQ multiplex PCR, while the TCRdb copy is restricted to in-frame clones and leaves out a portion. The sample has around 72,000 clones; more than 85% are singletons. The CDR3 spans 16 residues. Germline V gene lookup returns CDR1 SGHTA and CDR2 FQGNSA. V gave up 4 bases and J gave up 3 bases; unmatched junction bases: 9. The chain carries TRBV7-2 and TRBJ2-1, with 7 positions matching TRBD1. The origin of this receptor is a human donor in good health. Some clones in this sample may be carry-over from other donors' samples. Sequencing was performed on PBMCs. CDR3 amino acids: CASSSTPGQLYNEQFF. Here the CDR3 DNA reads TGTGCCAGCAGCTCAACCCCGGGACAGCTCTACAATGAGCAGTTCTTC.